Below, one T cell receptor (beta chain) is given with its context. Its antigen is not known. The data were obtained in a study of T cell responses to AZD1222 COVID-19 vaccine. Study summary: Combined were second doses at about 4 or about 12 weeks.

Some clones are missing from TCRdb's copy, which holds only in-frame ones; the method was immunoSEQ multiplex PCR. Among around 100,000 clones, less than 95% were seen once, and the ten largest hold 4.5% to 5.5%. Germline lookup yields CDR1 SGHNT and CDR2 YENEEA. This CDR3 region has 12 residues. The V gene lost 8 bases and the J gene lost 6 bases, with 10 bases spanning the gap. General study findings and limits: CD4 TCRs covered the whole spike, strongest at regions 160-218 and 743-854. In a largely white British group with more females than males, clonal diversity was possibly underestimated.

The sequences come from peripheral blood, collected on day 0 of AZD1222 vaccination. J is TRBJ2-2 and V is TRBV11-3, with D unresolved. The origin of this receptor is an adult in good health. The CDR3 here is CASQDGPGELFF. CDR3 nucleotide sequence: TGTGCCAGCCAGGACGGTCCCGGGGAGCTGTTTTTT.